This TCR beta chain was captured in a study of human T cells and chemical hapten exposure. This clonotype was counted ten times or more. The study's library attached unique molecular identifiers to single cDNA molecules. TCRdb reprocessed the RACE reads via MiXCR and lists one record per CDR3 protein. Among 80,000 to 100,000 distinct CDR3 sequences listed, less than 11% were seen once. The time point is: patch test 2, 6 weeks after DPC sensitization. Treatment of the sample: therapeutic diphenylcyclopropenone sensitization with weekly scalp DPC. The sequence derives from a woman aged 50 to 60 with alopecia areata. Some clones in this sample may be carry-over from other donors' samples. The sequences come from whole blood, collected in connection with sensitization to the hapten diphenylcyclopropenone (DPC).

CDR3 sequence: CAISGLLTPHNEQFF. The CDR3 DNA follows: TGTGCCATCAGTGGTCTACTTACTCCCCACAATGAGCAGTTCTTC. The rearrangement uses TRBV10-3 and TRBJ2-1; D not resolved. Germline V gives CDR1 ENHRY, CDR2 SYGVKD. CDR3 length: 15 residues. Trimming shortened V by 4 bases and J by 5 bases, and 15 bases separated the two germline ends.